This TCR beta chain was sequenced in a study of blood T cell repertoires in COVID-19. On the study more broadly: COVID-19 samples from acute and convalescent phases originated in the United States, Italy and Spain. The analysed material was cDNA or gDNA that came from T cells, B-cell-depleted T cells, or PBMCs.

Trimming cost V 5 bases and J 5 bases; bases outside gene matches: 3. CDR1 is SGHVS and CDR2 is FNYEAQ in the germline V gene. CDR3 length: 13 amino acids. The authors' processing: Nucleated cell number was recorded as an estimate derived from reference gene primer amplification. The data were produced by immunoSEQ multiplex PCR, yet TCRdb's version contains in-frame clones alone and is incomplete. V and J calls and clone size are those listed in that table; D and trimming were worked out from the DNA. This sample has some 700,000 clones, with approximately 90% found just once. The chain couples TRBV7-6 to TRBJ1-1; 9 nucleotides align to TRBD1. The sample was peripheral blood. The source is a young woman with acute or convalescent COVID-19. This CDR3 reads CASSRDRETEAFF. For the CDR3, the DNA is TGTGCCAGCAGCCGGGACAGGGAGACTGAAGCTTTCTTT.